The entry below gives a single T cell receptor beta chain sequence along with its context. Its antigen is not yet known. No clone much larger than this one lies a single base away; base qualities are absent. To prepare the library, PCR was applied. TCR sequencing of DNA from cultured CD4+ T cells used the Oncomine TCR Beta short-read assay at the Johns Hopkins FTIC core. The QIAamp micro DNA kit was used to extract genomic DNA from the cultured CD4+ T cells. Oncomine TCR Beta libraries from cultured CD4+ T cells were pooled with unique dual indexes and sequenced on an Illumina iSeq 100. In the source study's methods: Non-productive sequences were removed, and CDR3s that did not start with C, did not end with F or W, or were shorter than 7 amino acids were discarded. Antigen-specific clonotypes were identified with the MANAFEST web application by comparing peptide-stimulated wells with reference and other culture wells. To be called positive, a clone needed an FDR below 0.05, an odds ratio above 5, and a productive frequency above 0.1% in at least two of three replicate wells. Clonotypes that were significantly expanded in both SARS-CoV-2 spike wells and at least one common cold coronavirus spike condition were defined as cross-reactive. CDR3 homology was assessed with Levenshtein distances (stringdist) and unrooted phylogenetic trees (ape) in R version 3.6.1. The public reads were reanalyzed by TCRdb: fastp trimming at Q25, MiXCR alignment, in-frame beta chains only. Each CDR3 protein gets just one entry, which takes the most common genes and DNA from the rows behind it. In this record, the V and J calls reflect TCRdb's handling and not the investigators' own analysis. The sample yields under 20,000 distinct CDR3 sequences; roughly half were counted once. Clones ranked in the top ten supply 15% to 20% of the sample.

The sample originates from a study of vaccination and CD4 T cells after COVID-19 (dated by TCRdb to 2021 to 2024). Background on the whole study: Convalescent patients had a positive SARS-CoV-2 result on nasal swab PCR, and of these patients, several had mild disease and one had severe disease. The spike-specific CD4+ TCR repertoire was compared before and after mRNA vaccination in 10 to 11 COVID-19 convalescent patients and several infection-naive healthy vaccine recipients. Control cultures used a CEFX viral epitope pool as positive control, an HIV-1 Nef peptide pool as negative control, or no peptide. Post-COVID blood samples were collected from convalescent patients a median of around 100 days after diagnosis, with a range of about 30 to 161 days. The cultures were stimulated with overlapping spike peptide pools from SARS-CoV-2 and from the common cold coronaviruses HCoV-NL63, HCoV-OC43 and HCoV-229E. The convalescent cohort comprised six males and four females, including two Hispanic individuals, seven Caucasians, two Asians and one multiracial person. Participants got two doses of the Pfizer-BioNTech BNT162b2 vaccine (n=8) or two doses of the Moderna mRNA-1273 vaccine (n=2). Post-vaccine blood samples were obtained a median of approximately 74 days after the second vaccine dose, with a range of roughly 14 to 241 days. Findings and caveats that apply to the study as a whole: Only a relatively small number of convalescent patients were included in the study, and early timepoints following natural infection were not analyzed. In convalescent patients, a median roughly 87% of post-vaccine SARS-CoV-2-reactive clones were detected only after vaccination, and vaccine-specific priming was suggested by this finding. An increase in the median number of SARS-CoV-2-reactive clonotypes from 20 to 25 after infection to some 38 after vaccination was observed, but the change was not found to be significant. Of the vaccine-specific clones in convalescent patients, 304 of 307, or nearly all, reacted only to SARS-CoV-2 spike and did not cross-react with common cold coronaviruses.

This sample's treatment or condition label indicates: approximately nine-day PBMC culture with coronavirus spike peptide pools or control peptides (ViraFEST assay). The ViraFEST assay was used in the study, in which antigen-specific T cells were expanded with peptide pools and expanded clonotypes were subsequently identified by TCR sequencing. The convalescent patients' positive SARS-CoV-2 PCR tests were from March to December 2020, which was before the Alpha, Beta and Delta variants emerged in the United States. PBMCs were cultured at about 2 million per well in IMDM supplemented with around 5.5% human AB serum and 10 IU/ml IL-2, with about 10 ug/ml peptide pools added. Half of the culture medium was replaced with fresh IL-2-containing medium on days 3 and 7. CD4+ T cells were isolated after approximately eleven days of culture through negative selection using the EasySep CD4+ T cell isolation kit. Ficoll-Paque Plus gradient centrifugation was used to isolate PBMCs from whole blood, and the isolated PBMCs were then either used fresh or cryopreserved at -140C. Each culture condition was generally run in triplicate wells.

According to the germline V gene, CDR1 reads KGHDR and CDR2 reads SFDVKD. The CDR3 has 14 amino acids, counting the end cysteine and phenylalanine. Only CDR3 DNA is held: 42 bases, read in frame from base 1. Trimming takes 9 bases from V and 0 bases from J, and the germline ends sit 14 bases apart. Sequencing used CD4+ T cells from blood, cultured in vitro. Here the chain combines TRBV24-1 and TRBJ2-7; the D gene lacks a confident call. The TCR comes from a human donor who had recovered from COVID-19. The CDR3 corresponds to CATPAILASYEQYF. The bases are TGTGCCACCCCTGCAATCTTGGCCTCCTACGAGCAGTACTTC.